The present T cell receptor (beta chain) was sequenced within a study of cytomegalovirus exposure and HLA in healthy donors. The wider study: From donors who were HLA-typed, an early data release held about 85 million unique TCRs.

Study-level points and caveats: HLA alleles were associated with 15,000 to 20,000 TCR beta sequences in a later analysis at 0.05 false discovery rate. Analyses of presence and absence presupposed an approximately uniform sequencing depth across donors.

In this sample, this clone turned up once. The antigen remains unidentified. The PCR made use of 60 Vbeta and 13 Jbeta primers. Sequenced by immunoSEQ multiplex PCR; TCRdb stores in-frame clones only, minus some. Among roughly 80,000 clones, roughly 80% were seen once, and the ten largest hold around 1.8%. The specimen sequenced was PBMCs. This receptor was taken from a woman in her 30s in good health and CMV-seronegative.

The CDR3 DNA reads as TGTGCCTGGAGTGTACTAGCGGGAGTCGAGCAGTACTTC. The encoded protein is CAWSVLAGVEQYF. V gene TRBV30 combines with J gene TRBJ2-7, with 11 bases fitting TRBD2. CDR3 length equals 13 residues. The trim removed 0 bases at V and 6 bases at J, leaving 1 base unmatched. In germline, CDR1 is GTSNPN, CDR2 SVGIG (reference sequence).